This TCR beta chain was retrieved from a study of blood T cells in healthy people across ages. Overall study: Per two T cells, template switching captured roughly one barcoded beta molecule.

Study findings and constraints: Using unsorted PBMCs precluded a conclusive naive versus antigen-experienced comparison.

Germline V gene lookup returns CDR1 SGHDT and CDR2 YYEEEE. V was shortened by 3 bases and J by 8 bases, with 9 bases between the two germline ends. CDR3 length: 12 residues. A remark on this clonotype: Its target is not known.

The use of a sample-barcoded 5' primer and a J-beta primer mix characterized a second PCR of about 7 to 12 cycles. Every molecule of cDNA carried a tag from a template-switch adaptor with 12 random nucleotides. TCRdb re-derived calls from the 5' RACE reads in MiXCR, one entry per CDR3 protein. The sample lists 750,000 to 950,000 distinct CDR3 sequences; about 29% were seen once. These data are also associated with another study on T cells of mothers and their children. That paper states: The yield was over 8.5 million TCR beta CDR3 reads from each mother and a few million from each child.

The rearrangement links TRBV5-6 to TRBJ1-5; D gene ambiguous. Sequencing input: blood. This TCR came from a woman in her thirties or forties in good health. CDR3 coding DNA: TGTGCCAGCAGCTCATCTTATGAGCCCCAGCATTTT. Translation gives CASSSSYEPQHF.